This T cell receptor beta chain was sequenced for a study of OX40 agonist ivuxolimab in advanced cancers. Background on the whole study: Ivuxolimab was a fully human IgG2 agonistic monoclonal antibody targeting the costimulatory receptor OX40 (CD134). Peripheral TCRbeta sequencing aimed to test whether ivuxolimab altered TCR sequence diversity and caused clonal T-cell expansion. Partial responses occurred in three dose-escalation patients: two with cutaneous melanoma and one with hepatocellular carcinoma. In the dose-escalation cohort, 75% to 90% of patients were male, and the mean age was 60 years with a range of roughly 23 to 79. The paper covers the monotherapy dose-escalation part of the phase I ivuxolimab trial, which included N = 52 patients. Patients were allowed to have had prior anti-PD-1, anti-PD-L1 or anti-CTLA-4 therapy, and about 40% of the dose-escalation patients had been treated with checkpoint inhibitors. Among the roughly 50 dose-escalation patients, roughly 20 had hepatocellular carcinoma, roughly 15 melanoma, 9 renal cell carcinoma and 9 head and neck cancer. Intravenous ivuxolimab was administered to patients every 2 weeks at six dose levels: 0.01, 0.1, 0.3, 1.5, 3 and 10 mg/kg. Study-level results and caveats: At doses from 0.1 to 3.0 mg/kg, clonal expansion was seen in both CD4+ and CD8+ blood T cells between baseline and week 6. In the 0.1-3.0 mg/kg groups, partial responders were among the patients with the lowest normalized peripheral clonal expansion, particularly in CD8+ T cells. Low levels of normalized T-cell clonal expansion were also shown by some nonresponding patients. After ivuxolimab, more expanded clones were found on average in CD8+ T cells than in CD4+ T cells. Which antigens the clonally expanded peripheral T cells were specific for was not determined.

To sequence the TCRbeta CDR3 region, genomic DNA was isolated from the sorted cells. The immunoSEQ Assay was used to sequence the TCRbeta CDR3 regions. As stored in TCRdb, this immuneACCESS dataset retains in-frame rearrangements with V and J assigned. A fraction of the clones does not appear; measured against another copy, unresolved V genes explain less than half of the discrepancy, and the remainder lacks a known reason. In this sample the table shows around 70,000 clones, 88% of which occur a single time. The biggest ten clones account for around 2.7% of the sample. About this clone itself: This receptor's antigen is unknown. No quality values exist for individual bases; no much larger clone is one base distant.

Patients with autoimmune disease history or receiving systemic immunosuppression were excluded from the trial. Peripheral blood for TCR sequencing was drawn from every dose cohort at baseline, at cycle 4 day 1 and at cycle 7 day 1. Samples came from an open-label, multicenter, first-in-human phase I dose-escalation trial of ivuxolimab. Adults with locally advanced or metastatic melanoma, renal cell carcinoma, hepatocellular carcinoma or head and neck squamous cell carcinoma were enrolled in the trial. CD4+ and CD8+ T cells were sorted separately from peripheral blood before TCR sequencing. V is trimmed back by 1 base and J by 3 bases, and the junction contains 8 bases that no gene match accounts for. Based on the germline V gene, the CDR1 and CDR2 sequences are SGHDN and FVKESK. The CDR3 contains 17 residues, cysteine and phenylalanine counted. Only the CDR3 DNA is retained, 51 bases long and in frame from the first base.

The sequenced sample was CD4+ or CD8+ T cells sorted from blood, obtained in a trial of the OX40 agonist ivuxolimab. The clonotype was recovered from an adult with an advanced solid tumor such as melanoma, head and neck, liver or kidney cancer. The sequence joins TRBV14 to TRBJ2-1, and TRBD2 aligns with 8 junction nucleotides. CDR3 region: CASSQAGGLGGYNEQFF. The DNA sequence is as follows: TGTGCCAGCAGCCAAGCGGGGGGACTAGGGGGCTACAATGAGCAGTTCTTC. With the rest looked up from the reference TRBV14 and TRBJ2-1 genes rather than sequenced, the full variable domain is EAGVTQFPSHSVIEKGQTVTLRCDPISGHDNLYWYRRVMGKEIKFLLHFVKESKQDESGMPNNRFLAERTGGTYSTLKVQPAELEDSGVYFCASSQAGGLGGYNEQFFGPGTRLTVL.